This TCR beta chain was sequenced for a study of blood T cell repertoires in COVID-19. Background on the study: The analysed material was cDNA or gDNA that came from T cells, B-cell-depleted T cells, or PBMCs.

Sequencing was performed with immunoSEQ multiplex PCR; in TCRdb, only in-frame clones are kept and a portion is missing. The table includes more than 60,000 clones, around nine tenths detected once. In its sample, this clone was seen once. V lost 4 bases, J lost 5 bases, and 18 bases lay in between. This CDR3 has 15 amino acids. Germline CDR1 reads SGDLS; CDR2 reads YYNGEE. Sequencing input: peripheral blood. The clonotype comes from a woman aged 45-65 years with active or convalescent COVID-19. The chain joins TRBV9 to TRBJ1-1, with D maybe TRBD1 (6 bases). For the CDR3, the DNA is TGTGCCAGCAGCCCCGGTGGGGGGGCGAGGACTGAAGCTTTCTTT. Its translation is CASSPGGGARTEAFF.